A single sample gave rise to the 28 T cell receptor beta chains below, sequenced in a study of shared clonotypes between healthy human individuals. Data came from immunoSEQ multiplex PCR; TCRdb stores just in-frame clones and leaves some out. The table includes 2,500,000 or so clones, around nine tenths detected once. Material: naive CD4+ T cells sorted from blood. Noted subset: CD45RA+ positively selected. The receptors here all came from a young man in good health.

This sequence joins TRBV6-1 and TRBJ2-2; tentatively, D is TRBD1 (6 bases). This CDR3 is 15 amino acids long. CDR1 and CDR2 from the germline V gene are MNHNS and SASEGT. V lost 6 bases and J lost 2, with 13 bases in between. The CDR3 reads CASRMGQTNTGELFF. The CDR3 DNA reads TGTGCCAGCAGGATGGGACAAACAAACACCGGGGAGCTGTTTTTT.

This chain links TRBV5-1 with TRBJ2-7; D is unclear. The CDR3 totals 14 residues. Looked up from germline, CDR1 is SGHRS and CDR2 is YFSETQ. Trimming took off 4 bases at V and 1 base at J, with 12 bases between the two ends. The CDR3 here is CASSPAPQSYEQYF. The CDR3 nucleotides read TGCGCCAGCAGCCCCGCCCCCCAGTCCTACGAGCAGTACTTC.

This chain joins TRBV12-5 and TRBJ1-6, with TRBD1 matching over 11 bases. CDR1 is LGHNT, CDR2 FRNRAP, per germline. The length of the CDR3 is 19 residues. The junction had 11 bases not matched to a gene; V was cut back by 0 bases and J by 7 bases. CDR3 sequence reads: CASGLVPFGQGAVNSPLHF. CDR3 DNA sequence: TGTGCTAGTGGTTTGGTTCCTTTTGGACAGGGGGCAGTGAATTCACCCCTCCACTTT.

This sequence joins TRBV7-9 and TRBJ1-3; a weak D match, TRBD1 (6 bases). Germline V CDR1 and CDR2: SEHNR, FQNEAQ (reference sequence). This CDR3 has 16 amino acids. V lost 1 base and J lost 4, with 14 bases in between. CDR3 sequence reads: CASSLGAQGRGNTIYF. As DNA, the CDR3 is TGTGCCAGCAGCTTAGGGGCTCAGGGGCGCGGAAACACCATATATTTT. Together with reference TRBV7-9 and TRBJ1-3, the CDR3 gives the full variable domain: DTGVSQNPRHKITKRGQNVTFRCDPISEHNRLYWYRQTLGQGPEFLTYFQNEAQLEKSRLLSDRFSAERPKGSFSTLEIQRTEQGDSAMYLCASSLGAQGRGNTIYFGEGSWLTVV.

The chain is built from TRBV19 and TRBJ1-1; D might be TRBD1 (6 bases). CDR3 size: 16 residues. Germline V lookup: CDR1 LNHDA, CDR2 SQIVND (reference sequence). Trimming left V 3 bases short and J 1 base short, with 15 bases between. CDR3 nucleotides: TGTGCCAGTAGTATTCGAGGGGGGGTGGCGAACACTGAAGCTTTCTTT. As protein: CASSIRGGVANTEAFF.

This clone has only one observation. The genes are TRBV7-2 and TRBJ2-2; perhaps TRBD2 as D (6 bases). Germline-derived CDR1 and CDR2 are SGHTA and FQGNSA. The CDR3 is made up of 14 amino acids. Trimming removed 8 bases from V and 4 bases from J, with 14 bases in between. The CDR3 DNA follows: TGTGCCAGCCGCCCGGGGGTTAGCACCGGGGAGCTGTTTTTT. Encoded protein: CASRPGVSTGELFF.

CDR3 in amino acids: CASTLGQGVYGYTF. The CDR3 region has the DNA TGTGCCAGTACCTTGGGACAGGGGGTTTATGGCTACACCTTC. The chain uses TRBV19 and TRBJ1-2, with TRBD1 identical over 11 bases. The junction had 6 bases not matched to a gene; V was cut back by 7 bases and J by 5 bases. Germline V gives CDR1 LNHDA, CDR2 SQIVND (reference sequence). This CDR3 comprises 14 residues.

The gene calls are TRBV27 and TRBJ2-2; 16 nucleotides align to TRBD2. From germline, CDR1 is MNHEY and CDR2 SMNVEV (reference sequence). The CDR3 has 19 amino acids. V lost 5 bases and J lost 1; bases outside the gene matches: 7. The DNA of the CDR3 is TGTGCCAGCAGTCCCGGGACTAGCGGGAGGGCGATGAACACCGGGGAGCTGTTTTTT. This sequence encodes CASSPGTSGRAMNTGELFF.

In the case of this clone: At one boundary the junction diverges from the germline segment, which might be a read error. The chain uses TRBV6-6 and TRBJ2-2; 7 bases are a match to TRBD1. Germline CDR1 and CDR2: MNHNY and SVGAGI (reference sequence). This CDR3 is built from 13 residues. The CDR3 nucleotides are TGTGCCAGCAGGACAGGGAACGCCGGGGAGCTGTTTTTT. Protein product: CASRTGNAGELFF.

This clone appeared a few times. V is TRBV19 and J is TRBJ1-1, with D unclear. V was pared by 2 bases and J by 4 bases, with 8 bases between. The CDR3 has 13 residues. Germline lookup yields CDR1 LNHDA and CDR2 SQIVND (reference sequence). The CDR3 loop reads CASSITPSTEAFF. In DNA, the CDR3 is TGTGCCAGTAGTATAACGCCGAGCACTGAAGCTTTCTTT. Full variable domain (remainder filled in from reference TRBV19 and TRBJ1-1): DGGITQSPKYLFRKEGQNVTLSCEQNLNHDAMYWYRQDPGQGLRLIYYSQIVNDFQKGDIAEGYSVSREKKESFPLTVTSAQKNPTAFYLCASSITPSTEAFFGQGTRLTVV.

The rearrangement uses TRBV28 and TRBJ1-2, with D maybe TRBD1 (6 bases). Trimming cost V 10 bases and J 1 base, with 13 bases left between them. The CDR3 runs 13 residues. Germline V gene data show CDR1 as MDHEN and CDR2 as SYDVKM. CDR3 bases: TGTGCCACCAGGGGCACCCTTAACTATGGCTACACCTTC. Translated: CATRGTLNYGYTF.

V gene TRBV2 combines with J gene TRBJ2-1; 13 nucleotides agree with TRBD2. The V gene end was trimmed by 4 bases and the J gene end by 2 bases; junction bases not matched to a gene: 11. This CDR3 spans 19 amino acids. Germline values: CDR1 SNHLY, CDR2 FYNNEI. The CDR3 nucleotides are TGTGCCAGCAGTGGCGTATGGACTAGCGGGAGAGGGACCTACAATGAGCAGTTCTTC. The encoded protein is CASSGVWTSGRGTYNEQFF.

The chain has TRBV18 and TRBJ1-4; TRBD1 aligns across 10 bases. Trimming took 4 bases from V and 5 from J; bases not matched to a gene: 10. Germline V gene sequence: CDR1 KGHSH, CDR2 LQKENI. There are 17 residues in the CDR3. The CDR3 coding sequence is TGTGCCAGCTCACTGTTATTACCGGGACAGGGGAATGAAAAACTGTTTTTT. It is translated as CASSLLLPGQGNEKLFF.

The V and J genes are TRBV7-2 and TRBJ2-1, with D unclear. The V end was cut by 2 bases, the J end by 5 bases, with 10 bases between. Germline-derived CDR1 and CDR2 are SGHTA and FQGNSA. The CDR3 is made up of 14 amino acids. CDR3 nucleotides: TGTGCCAGCAGCTTACCCGGACGGGACAATGAGCAGTTCTTC. Translated, it gives CASSLPGRDNEQFF.

The J gene is TRBJ2-3, the V gene TRBV11-3; D is undetermined. V was cut by 3 bases and J by 4 bases, with 8 bases left in between. Germline V gene sequence: CDR1 SGHNT, CDR2 YENEEA. The CDR3 contains 13 residues. For the CDR3, the DNA is TGTGCCAGCAGCTTGGGGATTCCAGATACGCAGTATTTT. It codes for CASSLGIPDTQYF.

The sample holds a few counts of this clone. CDR3 sequence: CARSSQPQHF. CDR3 bases: TGCGCCAGATCATCCCAGCCCCAGCATTTT. The chain carries TRBV10-1 and TRBJ1-5, with D hard to call. The CDR3 runs 10 residues. CDR1 and CDR2 from the germline V gene are WNHNN and SYGVQD (reference sequence). Trimming left V 9 bases short and J 7 bases short, with 7 bases between.

This chain links TRBV6-5 with TRBJ2-1, with D uncertain. Trimming removed 4 bases at V and 7 bases at J, with 8 bases between. The germline CDR1 and CDR2 sequences are MNHEY and SVGAGI. This CDR3 region has 12 residues. DNA for the CDR3: TGTGCCAGCAGTTCGACTCAGAATGAGCAGTTCTTC. Translated: CASSSTQNEQFF.

The V and J genes are TRBV27 and TRBJ1-1; D not resolved. The V gene lost 1 base and the J gene lost 5 bases, with 8 bases spanning the gap. Germline V gene data show CDR1 as MNHEY and CDR2 as SMNVEV (reference sequence). The CDR3 loop spans 13 amino acids. The CDR3 reads CASSLFPGTEAFF. CDR3 bases: TGTGCCAGCAGTTTATTCCCCGGGACTGAAGCTTTCTTT.

The chain carries TRBV7-6 and TRBJ1-2, with unresolved D. The ends were cut back, 3 bases at V and 8 bases at J, with 13 bases in the middle. The CDR3 sequence is 13 residues long. CDR1 and CDR2 from the germline V gene are SGHVS and FNYEAQ. CDR3 amino acids: CASSLDPLKGYTF. CDR3 in DNA: TGTGCCAGCAGCTTGGATCCCTTGAAAGGCTACACCTTC. The full variable domain, completed using reference TRBV7-6 and TRBJ1-2, is GAGVSQSPRYKVTKRGQDVALRCDPISGHVSLYWYRQALGQGPEFLTYFNYEAQQDKSGLPNDRFSAERPEGSISTLTIQRTEQRDSAMYRCASSLDPLKGYTFGSGTRLTVV.

The chain couples TRBV6-6 to TRBJ2-7; D may be TRBD1 (6 bases). Trimming removed 1 base at V and 7 bases at J, with 14 bases between. The CDR3 extends over 14 amino acids. Germline V gives CDR1 MNHNY, CDR2 SVGAGI (reference sequence). CDR3 coding DNA: TGTGCCAGCAGTTACTGGCAGGGGAGCGATGAGCAGTACTTC. Its protein is CASSYWQGSDEQYF.

V gene TRBV28 combines with J gene TRBJ2-7; D perhaps matches TRBD2 (5 bases). This CDR3 spans 13 amino acids. Germline V gene lookup returns CDR1 MDHEN and CDR2 SYDVKM. Trimming took 2 bases from V and 6 from J, leaving 11 bases between them. CDR3 in amino acids: CASSLQGSREQYF. In nucleotides, the CDR3 is TGTGCCAGCAGTTTACAAGGGAGTCGCGAGCAGTACTTC.

The rearrangement uses TRBV5-1 and TRBJ2-7; D gene unclear. Between the trimmed V and J ends, which lost 4 bases and 3 bases, there was a span of 17 bases. The germline V gene encodes CDR1 SGHRS and CDR2 YFSETQ. CDR3 length: 15 residues. CDR3 nucleotides: TGCGCCAGCAGCGCCGGACCTCTTGGGAACTACGAGCAGTACTTC. Amino acids: CASSAGPLGNYEQYF.

Worth noting for this clone: This specimen includes other DNA sequences encoding the same CDR3. This chain joins TRBV2 and TRBJ1-1; D call uncertain. V dropped 7 bases and J dropped 0 bases, with 3 bases sitting between them. The CDR3 covers 11 residues. The germline CDR1 and CDR2 sequences are SNHLY and FYNNEI. CDR3: CASKMNTEAFF. The CDR3 bases are TGTGCCAGCAAAATGAACACTGAAGCTTTCTTT.

The rearrangement links TRBV7-9 to TRBJ2-1, with D unclear. In germline, CDR1 is SEHNR, CDR2 FQNEAQ (reference sequence). V was shortened by 1 base and J by 1 base, with 5 bases between the two germline ends. This CDR3 is 14 amino acids long. CDR3 loop: CASSLEQSYNEQFF. CDR3 sequence (DNA): TGTGCCAGCAGCTTAGAACAGTCCTACAATGAGCAGTTCTTC.

V is TRBV7-9 and J is TRBJ2-7; TRBD1 matches at 9 bases. This CDR3 contains 15 residues. Germline CDR1 and CDR2: SEHNR and FQNEAQ (reference sequence). V shed 5 bases and J 8 bases; nucleotides not matched to a gene: 13. DNA for the CDR3: TGTGCCAGCAGCGCAGATACCGGGACAGGGTCTAAGCAGTACTTC. Encoded protein: CASSADTGTGSKQYF. Filled out from reference TRBV7-9 and TRBJ2-7, the complete variable domain reads DTGVSQNPRHKITKRGQNVTFRCDPISEHNRLYWYRQTLGQGPEFLTYFQNEAQLEKSRLLSDRFSAERPKGSFSTLEIQRTEQGDSAMYLCASSADTGTGSKQYFGPGTRLTVT.

Comment on this clone: The sample contains more than one DNA sequence encoding this CDR3. V and J are TRBV10-3 and TRBJ2-5; 14 nucleotides agree with TRBD2. Germline CDR1 is ENHRY and CDR2 is SYGVKD. The CDR3 is 16 amino acids. J was trimmed by 4 bases and V by 0 bases; bases with no gene match: 1. Here the CDR3 DNA reads TGTGCCATCAGTGAGTCTGGACTAGCGGGAGGAGAGACCCAGTACTTC. Amino acids: CAISESGLAGGETQYF.

The gene calls are TRBV4-2 and TRBJ2-1, with TRBD1 matching 7 bases. The CDR3 runs 14 residues. Germline V gene lookup returns CDR1 LGHNA and CDR2 YNFKEQ. V shed 4 bases and J 9 bases; nucleotides not matched to a gene: 9. In nucleotides, the CDR3 is TGTGCCAGCAGCCTAGGAAGGGGGCTCGGTGAGCAGTTCTTC. This gives the protein CASSLGRGLGEQFF.

This clone was found once. J is TRBJ2-4 and V is TRBV28, with D perhaps being TRBD1 or TRBD2 (5 bases each). The CDR3 sequence is 14 residues long. Germline CDR1 is MDHEN and CDR2 is SYDVKM. Trimming stripped 5 bases from V and 13 bases from J, with 21 bases between. CDR3 bases: TGTGCCAGCAGTACCGGGACGGCCTACCGACCCCAGTACTTC. Its protein product is CASSTGTAYRPQYF.